The rows below give T cell receptor beta chains drawn from one sample of a study of CD8+ T cells in alopecia areata. Sequencing used immunoSEQ multiplex PCR; TCRdb keeps in-frame clones, though not all of them. Among more than 100,000 clones listed, 85% to 90% were seen once. Specimen: CD8+ T cells sorted from blood, collected around week 34, from a patient treated with tofacitinib. The receptors stem from a human donor with alopecia areata. The CDR3 runs from the conserved cysteine through the conserved F or W. The order of the fields is J gene, V gene, CDR3 protein.

j_call: TRBJ2-5
v_call: TRBV27
cdr3_aa: CASMQRVRETQYF

j_call: TRBJ1-5
v_call: TRBV7-9
cdr3_aa: CASSLSPSNQPQHF

j_call: TRBJ2-7
v_call: TRBV4-2
cdr3_aa: CASSQDGGTGNYEQYF

j_call: TRBJ2-1
v_call: TRBV5-6
cdr3_aa: CASRAETGNNEQFF

j_call: TRBJ1-2
v_call: TRBV4-1
cdr3_aa: CASSQLASNYGYTF

j_call: TRBJ2-7
v_call: TRBV11-2
cdr3_aa: CASSLGSTSDDEQYF

j_call: TRBJ2-7
v_call: TRBV7-9
cdr3_aa: CASSLGSGAEQYF

j_call: TRBJ2-2
v_call: TRBV5-6
cdr3_aa: CASTTGVNTGELFF

j_call: TRBJ1-6
v_call: TRBV2
cdr3_aa: CASSEGQLNSPLHF

j_call: TRBJ2-2
v_call: TRBV29-1
cdr3_aa: CSVAPSGRNTGELFF

j_call: TRBJ2-7
v_call: TRBV7-9
cdr3_aa: CASSFTSGGLYEQYF

j_call: TRBJ2-1
v_call: TRBV6-1
cdr3_aa: CASSEALAVYNEQFF

j_call: TRBJ2-3
v_call: TRBV7-8
cdr3_aa: CASSFIPGQGNTDTQYF

j_call: TRBJ1-5
v_call: TRBV6-5
cdr3_aa: CASSTTGDSNQPQHF

j_call: TRBJ2-2
v_call: TRBV5-4
cdr3_aa: CASPTSTGELFF

j_call: TRBJ2-7
v_call: TRBV14
cdr3_aa: CASSHAPDRSYEQYF

j_call: TRBJ2-6
v_call: TRBV6-1
cdr3_aa: CASSDLGQLFSGANVLTF

j_call: TRBJ2-1
v_call: TRBV7-9
cdr3_aa: CASTRLAGNEQFF

j_call: TRBJ2-1
v_call: TRBV28
cdr3_aa: CASSYLSYNEQFF

j_call: TRBJ2-1
v_call: TRBV7-8
cdr3_aa: CASSLELPLADEQFF

j_call: TRBJ2-1
v_call: TRBV4-1
cdr3_aa: CASSQDQRGYFDNEQFF

j_call: TRBJ2-2
v_call: TRBV7-2
cdr3_aa: CASSLGGAGELFF

j_call: TRBJ2-2
v_call: TRBV7-3
cdr3_aa: CASSPSPGQDGSGELFF

j_call: TRBJ2-4
v_call: TRBV29-1
cdr3_aa: CSVEGRGNIQYF

j_call: TRBJ1-2
v_call: TRBV4-1
cdr3_aa: CASSQLGQALGNYGYTF

j_call: TRBJ2-2
v_call: TRBV7-6
cdr3_aa: CASSPAGTGVNTGELFF

j_call: TRBJ2-2
v_call: TRBV6-5
cdr3_aa: CASSQGGYHTGELFF

j_call: TRBJ2-1
v_call: TRBV29-1
cdr3_aa: CSVEGEGRPYNEQFF

j_call: TRBJ2-2
v_call: TRBV6-5
cdr3_aa: CASSYTNTGELFF

j_call: TRBJ2-7
v_call: TRBV14
cdr3_aa: CASSQGSSSGSYEQYF

j_call: TRBJ2-3
v_call: TRBV4-1
cdr3_aa: CASTTTPYGQASTDTQYF

j_call: TRBJ1-1
v_call: TRBV4-1
cdr3_aa: CASSQVTQSMNTEAFF

j_call: TRBJ2-3
v_call: TRBV4-1
cdr3_aa: CASSLVPGLAERTDTQYF

j_call: TRBJ2-1
v_call: TRBV19
cdr3_aa: CASANRRDSYNEQFF

j_call: TRBJ2-4
v_call: TRBV27
cdr3_aa: CASSLSVGMARIQYF

j_call: TRBJ1-1
v_call: TRBV4-2
cdr3_aa: CASSPNKDRGFTEAFF

j_call: TRBJ2-1
v_call: TRBV5-1
cdr3_aa: CASSWDWGNEQFF

j_call: TRBJ2-7
v_call: TRBV7-9
cdr3_aa: CASSLVSGGYEQYF

j_call: TRBJ2-7
v_call: TRBV6-6
cdr3_aa: CASSDGPSTYEQYF

j_call: TRBJ1-1
v_call: TRBV4-1
cdr3_aa: CASSQGRERSEAFF

j_call: TRBJ2-3
v_call: TRBV7-2
cdr3_aa: CASSFLWGDTQYF

j_call: TRBJ2-1
v_call: TRBV30
cdr3_aa: CAGAPSSNEQFF

j_call: TRBJ1-1
v_call: TRBV2
cdr3_aa: CASTETGTANTEAFF

j_call: TRBJ2-7
v_call: TRBV4-1
cdr3_aa: CASSRDSGSFCEQYF

j_call: TRBJ2-3
v_call: TRBV6-4
cdr3_aa: CASSDSTSGSTDTQYF

j_call: TRBJ2-7
v_call: TRBV2
cdr3_aa: CATTQTSGRGYEQYF

j_call: TRBJ2-3
v_call: TRBV29-1
cdr3_aa: CSVEGDREADTQYF

j_call: TRBJ1-6
v_call: TRBV2
cdr3_aa: CASSTDSPLHF

j_call: TRBJ2-1
v_call: TRBV6-1
cdr3_aa: CASSEEWEDNEQFF

j_call: TRBJ2-1
v_call: TRBV6-6
cdr3_aa: CASSRGQGAQNEQFF

j_call: TRBJ1-6
v_call: TRBV9
cdr3_aa: CASSVGSSINSPLHF

j_call: TRBJ1-1
v_call: TRBV7-8
cdr3_aa: CASRARHSRDTEAFF

j_call: TRBJ2-7
v_call: TRBV27
cdr3_aa: CASSLSQAGNEQYF

j_call: TRBJ2-7
v_call: TRBV4-2
cdr3_aa: CASSQEGRGRYEQYF